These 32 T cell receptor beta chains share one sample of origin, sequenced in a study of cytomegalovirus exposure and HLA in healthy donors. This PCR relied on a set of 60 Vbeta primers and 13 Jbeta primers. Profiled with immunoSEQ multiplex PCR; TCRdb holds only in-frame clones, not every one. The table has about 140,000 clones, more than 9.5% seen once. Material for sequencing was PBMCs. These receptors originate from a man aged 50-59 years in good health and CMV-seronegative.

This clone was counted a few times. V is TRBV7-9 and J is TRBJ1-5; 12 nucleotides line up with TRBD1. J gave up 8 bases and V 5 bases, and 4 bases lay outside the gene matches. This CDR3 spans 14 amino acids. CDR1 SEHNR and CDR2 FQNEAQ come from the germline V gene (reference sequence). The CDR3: CASSPGTGGEPQHF. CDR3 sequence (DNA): TGTGCCAGCAGCCCCGGGACAGGGGGCGAGCCCCAGCATTTT.

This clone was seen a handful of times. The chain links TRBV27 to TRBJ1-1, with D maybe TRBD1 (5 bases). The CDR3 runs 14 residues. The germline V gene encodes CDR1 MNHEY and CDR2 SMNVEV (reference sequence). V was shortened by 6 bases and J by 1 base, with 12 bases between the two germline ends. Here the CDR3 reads CASSRSRANTEAFF. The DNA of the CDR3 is TGTGCCAGCAGCCGCTCCAGGGCGAACACTGAAGCTTTCTTT.

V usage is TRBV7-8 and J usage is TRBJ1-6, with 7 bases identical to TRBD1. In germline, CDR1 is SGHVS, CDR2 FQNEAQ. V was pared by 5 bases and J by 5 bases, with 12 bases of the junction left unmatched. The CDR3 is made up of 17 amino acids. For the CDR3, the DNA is TGTGCCAGCAGCCTAGGTGTGCTGGGACAGCATAATTCACCCCTCCACTTT. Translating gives CASSLGVLGQHNSPLHF.

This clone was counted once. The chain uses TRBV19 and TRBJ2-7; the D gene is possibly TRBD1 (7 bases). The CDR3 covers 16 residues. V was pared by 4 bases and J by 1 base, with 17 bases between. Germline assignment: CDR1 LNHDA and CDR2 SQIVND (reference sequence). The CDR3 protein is CASSSNGQGGSYEQYF. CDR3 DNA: TGTGCCAGTAGTAGTAATGGCCAGGGGGGATCCTACGAGCAGTACTTC.

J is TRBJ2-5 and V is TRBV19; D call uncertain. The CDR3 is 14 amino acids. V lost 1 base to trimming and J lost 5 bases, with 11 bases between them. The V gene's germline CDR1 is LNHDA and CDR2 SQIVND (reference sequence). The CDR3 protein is CASSIAVRRETQYF. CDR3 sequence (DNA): TGTGCCAGTAGTATAGCCGTCCGGCGGGAGACCCAGTACTTC. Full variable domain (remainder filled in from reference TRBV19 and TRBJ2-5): DGGITQSPKYLFRKEGQNVTLSCEQNLNHDAMYWYRQDPGQGLRLIYYSQIVNDFQKGDIAEGYSVSREKKESFPLTVTSAQKNPTAFYLCASSIAVRRETQYFGPGTRLLVL.

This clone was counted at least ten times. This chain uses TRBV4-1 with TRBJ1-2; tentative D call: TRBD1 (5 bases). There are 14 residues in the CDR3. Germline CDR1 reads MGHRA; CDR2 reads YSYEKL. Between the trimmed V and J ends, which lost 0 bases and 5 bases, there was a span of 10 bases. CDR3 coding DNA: TGCGCCAGCAGCCAAGATCCAGGGTCTTATGGCTACACCTTC. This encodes CASSQDPGSYGYTF.

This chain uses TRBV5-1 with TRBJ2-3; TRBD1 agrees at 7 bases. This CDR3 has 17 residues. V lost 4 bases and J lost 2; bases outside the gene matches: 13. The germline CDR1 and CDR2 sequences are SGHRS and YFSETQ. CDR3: CASSPAPGGYFTDTQYF. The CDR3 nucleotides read TGCGCCAGCAGCCCCGCCCCAGGGGGATATTTCACAGATACGCAGTATTTT. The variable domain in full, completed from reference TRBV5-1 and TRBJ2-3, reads KAGVTQTPRYLIKTRGQQVTLSCSPISGHRSVSWYQQTPGQGLQFLFEYFSETQRNKGNFPGRFSGRQFSNSRSEMNVSTLELGDSALYLCASSPAPGGYFTDTQYFGPGTRLTVL.

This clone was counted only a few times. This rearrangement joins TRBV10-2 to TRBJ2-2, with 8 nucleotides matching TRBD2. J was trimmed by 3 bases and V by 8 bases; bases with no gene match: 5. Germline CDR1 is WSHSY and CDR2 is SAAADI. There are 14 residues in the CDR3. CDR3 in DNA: TGCGCCAGCTGCGGGACTAGGGACACCGGGGAGCTGTTTTTT. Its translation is CASCGTRDTGELFF.

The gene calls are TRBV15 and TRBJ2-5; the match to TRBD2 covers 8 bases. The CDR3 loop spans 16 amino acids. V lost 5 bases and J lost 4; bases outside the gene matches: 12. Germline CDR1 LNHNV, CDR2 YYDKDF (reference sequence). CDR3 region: CATSRGDGRARETQYF. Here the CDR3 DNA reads TGTGCCACCAGCCGGGGGGACGGGAGGGCACGAGAGACCCAGTACTTC.

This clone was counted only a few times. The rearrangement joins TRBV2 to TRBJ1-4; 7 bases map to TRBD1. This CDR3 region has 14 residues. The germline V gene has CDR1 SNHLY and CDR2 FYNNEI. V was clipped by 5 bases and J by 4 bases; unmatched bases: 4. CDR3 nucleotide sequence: TGTGCCAGCAGTTTACAGGGGCTTAATGAAAAACTGTTTTTT. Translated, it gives CASSLQGLNEKLFF.

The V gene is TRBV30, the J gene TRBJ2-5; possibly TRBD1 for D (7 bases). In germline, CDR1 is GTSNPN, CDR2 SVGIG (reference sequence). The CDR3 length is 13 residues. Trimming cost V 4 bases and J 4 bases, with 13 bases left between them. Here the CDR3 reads CAWTGTAGETQYF. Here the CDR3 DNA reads TGTGCCTGGACCGGGACAGCGGGAGAGACCCAGTACTTC.

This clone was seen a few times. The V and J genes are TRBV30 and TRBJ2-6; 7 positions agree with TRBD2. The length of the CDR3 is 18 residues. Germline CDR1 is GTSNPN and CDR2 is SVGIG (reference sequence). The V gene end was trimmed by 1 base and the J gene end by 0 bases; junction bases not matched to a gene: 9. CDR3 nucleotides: TGTGCCTGGAGTGCTAGCGGTGTTGTGAGCTCTGGGGCCAACGTCCTGACTTTC. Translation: CAWSASGVVSSGANVLTF. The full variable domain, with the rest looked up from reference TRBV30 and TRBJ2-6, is SQTIHQWPATLVQPVGSPLSLECTVEGTSNPNLYWYRQAAGRGLQLLFYSVGIGQISSEVPQNLSASRPQDRQFILSSKKLLLSDSGFYLCAWSASGVVSSGANVLTFGAGSRLTVL.

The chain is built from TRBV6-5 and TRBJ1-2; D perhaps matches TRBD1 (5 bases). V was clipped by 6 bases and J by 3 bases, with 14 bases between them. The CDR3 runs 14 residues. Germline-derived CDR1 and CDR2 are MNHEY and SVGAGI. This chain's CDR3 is CASRPTGDYYGYTF. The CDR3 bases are TGTGCCAGCAGACCCACAGGAGACTACTATGGCTACACCTTC.

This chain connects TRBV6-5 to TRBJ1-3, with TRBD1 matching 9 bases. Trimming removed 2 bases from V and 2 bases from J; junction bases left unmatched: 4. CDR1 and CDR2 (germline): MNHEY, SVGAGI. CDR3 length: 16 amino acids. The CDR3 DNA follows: TGTGCCAGCAGTTACGACACAGGGGGCCCTGGAAACACCATATATTTT. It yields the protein CASSYDTGGPGNTIYF.

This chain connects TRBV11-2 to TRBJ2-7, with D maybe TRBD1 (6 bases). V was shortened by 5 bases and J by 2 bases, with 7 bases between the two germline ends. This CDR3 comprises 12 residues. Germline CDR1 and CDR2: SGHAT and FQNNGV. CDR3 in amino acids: CASSRDTYEQYF. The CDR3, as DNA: TGTGCCAGCAGCCGGGACACCTACGAGCAGTACTTC.

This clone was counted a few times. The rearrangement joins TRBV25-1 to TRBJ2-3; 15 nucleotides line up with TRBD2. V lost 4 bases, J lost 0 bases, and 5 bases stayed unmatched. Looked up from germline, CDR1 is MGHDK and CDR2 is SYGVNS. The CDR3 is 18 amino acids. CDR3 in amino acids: CASSAGTSGRLSTDTQYF. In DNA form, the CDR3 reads TGTGCCAGCAGTGCAGGGACTAGCGGGAGGCTGAGCACAGATACGCAGTATTTT.

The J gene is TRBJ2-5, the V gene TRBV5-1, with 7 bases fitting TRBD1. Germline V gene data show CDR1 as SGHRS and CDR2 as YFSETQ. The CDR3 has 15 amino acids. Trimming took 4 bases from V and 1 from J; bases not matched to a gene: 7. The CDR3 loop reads CASSPMGTVQETQYF. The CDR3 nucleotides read TGCGCCAGCAGCCCGATGGGGACAGTCCAAGAGACCCAGTACTTC.

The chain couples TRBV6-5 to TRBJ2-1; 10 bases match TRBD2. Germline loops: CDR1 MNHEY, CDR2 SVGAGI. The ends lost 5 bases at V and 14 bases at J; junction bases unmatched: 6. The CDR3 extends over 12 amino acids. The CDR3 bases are TGTGCCAGCAGTAAACTAGCGGGATCGGAGTTCTTC. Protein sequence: CASSKLAGSEFF.

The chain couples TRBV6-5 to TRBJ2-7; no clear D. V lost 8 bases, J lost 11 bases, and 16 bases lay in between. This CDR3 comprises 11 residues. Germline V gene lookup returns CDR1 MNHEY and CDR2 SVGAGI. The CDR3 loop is CASLSLSKEYF. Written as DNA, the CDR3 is TGTGCCAGCCTGTCGCTTAGCAAGGAGTACTTC.

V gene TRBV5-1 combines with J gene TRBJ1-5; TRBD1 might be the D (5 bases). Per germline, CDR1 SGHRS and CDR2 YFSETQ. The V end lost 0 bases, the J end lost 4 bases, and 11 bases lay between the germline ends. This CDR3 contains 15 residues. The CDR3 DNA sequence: TGCGCCAGCAGCTTGGGACAGACAGATAATCAGCCCCAGCATTTT. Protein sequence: CASSLGQTDNQPQHF.

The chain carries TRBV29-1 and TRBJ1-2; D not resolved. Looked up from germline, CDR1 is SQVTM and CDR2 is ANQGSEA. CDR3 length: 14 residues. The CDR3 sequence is CSYSTTEFGYGYTF. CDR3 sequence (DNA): TGCAGTTATAGCACAACTGAATTTGGCTATGGCTACACCTTC.

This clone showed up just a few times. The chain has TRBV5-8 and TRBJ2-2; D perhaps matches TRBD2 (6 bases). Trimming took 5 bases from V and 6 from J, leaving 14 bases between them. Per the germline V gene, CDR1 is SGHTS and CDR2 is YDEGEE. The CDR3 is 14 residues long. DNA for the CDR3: TGTGCCAGCAGTAGACTAGTGGGATCCGGGGAGCTGTTTTTT. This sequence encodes CASSRLVGSGELFF.

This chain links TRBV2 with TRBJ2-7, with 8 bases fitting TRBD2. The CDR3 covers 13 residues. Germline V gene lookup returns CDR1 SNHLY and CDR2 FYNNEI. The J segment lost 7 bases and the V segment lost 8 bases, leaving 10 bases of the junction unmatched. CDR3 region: CASGWLTSGEQYF. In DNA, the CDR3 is TGTGCCAGCGGGTGGCTTACTAGCGGAGAGCAGTACTTC.

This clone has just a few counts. CDR3 nucleotide sequence: TGTGCCAGCAGTGAATATGTAGCGGGAGTTGGTAATGAGCAGTTCTTC. Translating it yields CASSEYVAGVGNEQFF. V usage is TRBV25-1 and J usage is TRBJ2-1; the match to TRBD2 covers 9 bases. CDR3 length: 16 amino acids. After removal of 0 bases from V and 7 bases from J, the junction contained 7 bases not matched to a gene. CDR1 is MGHDK and CDR2 is SYGVNS in the germline V gene.

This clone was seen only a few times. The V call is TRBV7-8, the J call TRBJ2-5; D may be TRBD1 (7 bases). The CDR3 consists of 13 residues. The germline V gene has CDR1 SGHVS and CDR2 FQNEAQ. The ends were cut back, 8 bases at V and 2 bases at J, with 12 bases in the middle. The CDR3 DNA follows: TGTGCCAGCTCAGGGGGGAGACAAGAGACCCAGTACTTC. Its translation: CASSGGRQETQYF.

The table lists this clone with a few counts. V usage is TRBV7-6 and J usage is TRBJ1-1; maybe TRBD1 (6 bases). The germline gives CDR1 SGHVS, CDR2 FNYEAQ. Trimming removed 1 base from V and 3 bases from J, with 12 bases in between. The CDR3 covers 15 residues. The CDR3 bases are TGTGCCAGCAGCTTAGGCAGGGGATCGGACACTGAAGCTTTCTTT. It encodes CASSLGRGSDTEAFF.

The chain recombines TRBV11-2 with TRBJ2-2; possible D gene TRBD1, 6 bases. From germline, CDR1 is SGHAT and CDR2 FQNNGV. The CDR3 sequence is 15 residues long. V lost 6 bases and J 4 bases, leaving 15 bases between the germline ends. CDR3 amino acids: CASRENRVGTGELFF. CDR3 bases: TGTGCCAGCAGAGAAAACAGGGTCGGCACCGGGGAGCTGTTTTTT.

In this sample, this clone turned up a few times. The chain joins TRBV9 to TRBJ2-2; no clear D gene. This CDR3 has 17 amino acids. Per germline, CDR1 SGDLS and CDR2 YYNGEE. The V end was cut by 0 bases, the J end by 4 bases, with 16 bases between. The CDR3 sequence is CASSVGVALSGTGELFF. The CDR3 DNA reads TGTGCCAGCAGCGTAGGTGTGGCCTTATCGGGCACCGGGGAGCTGTTTTTT.

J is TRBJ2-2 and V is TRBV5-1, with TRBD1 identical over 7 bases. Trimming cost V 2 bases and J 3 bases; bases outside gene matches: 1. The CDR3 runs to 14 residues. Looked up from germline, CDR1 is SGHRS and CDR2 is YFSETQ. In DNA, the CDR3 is TGCGCCAGCAGCTTCACAGGGGACACCGGGGAGCTGTTTTTT. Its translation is CASSFTGDTGELFF.

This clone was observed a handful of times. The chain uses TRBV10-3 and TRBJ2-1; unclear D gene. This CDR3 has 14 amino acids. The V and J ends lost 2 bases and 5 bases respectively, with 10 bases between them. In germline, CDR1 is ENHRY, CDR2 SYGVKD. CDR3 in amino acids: CAISEVAVHNEQFF. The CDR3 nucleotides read TGTGCCATCAGTGAGGTGGCGGTTCACAATGAGCAGTTCTTC.

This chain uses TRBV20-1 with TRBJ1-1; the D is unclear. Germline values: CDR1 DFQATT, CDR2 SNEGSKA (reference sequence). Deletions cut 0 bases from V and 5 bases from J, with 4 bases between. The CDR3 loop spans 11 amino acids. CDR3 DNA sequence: TGCAGTGCTAGAGATCTAACTGAAGCTTTCTTT. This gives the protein CSARDLTEAFF.

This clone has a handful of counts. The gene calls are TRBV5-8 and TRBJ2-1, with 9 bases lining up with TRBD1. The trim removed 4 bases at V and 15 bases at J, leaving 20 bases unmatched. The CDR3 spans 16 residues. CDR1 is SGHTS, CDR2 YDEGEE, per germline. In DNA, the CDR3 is TGTGCCAGCAGCGGCCACACCGGGACAGGGTTGAATGTGGCGTTCTTC. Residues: CASSGHTGTGLNVAFF.